The 19 T cell receptor beta chains reported below all come from one sample, sequenced in a study of T cell responses to AZD1222 COVID-19 vaccine (dated by TCRdb to about 2021). Libraries were built with the immunoSEQ multiplex PCR assay. TCRdb took over this immuneACCESS table, retaining in-frame rearrangements with V and J assigned. Such tables are incomplete; in checked studies, under half of the missing clones stem from an unresolved V gene, and the remainder is unexplained. Here the sample has over 120,000 clones; roughly 92% occur a single time. The leading ten clones occupy under 6.5% of the sample. This specimen's time point label, per the study, means: baseline before first vaccination. Here the sequenced sample was peripheral blood, taken on day 0 of AZD1222 vaccination. These receptors were obtained from an adult in good health.

The gene calls are TRBV30 and TRBJ2-1; D unresolved. There are 13 residues in the CDR3. V gave up 1 base and J gave up 7 bases, with 11 bases separating them. CDR1 is GTSNPN, CDR2 SVGIG, per germline (reference sequence). The CDR3 spells CAWSADLGNEQFF. The DNA for the CDR3 is TGTGCCTGGAGTGCGGATCTAGGGAATGAGCAGTTCTTC.

The rearrangement joins TRBV5-1 to TRBJ1-1, with unresolved D. Germline CDR1 is SGHRS and CDR2 is YFSETQ. The CDR3 length is 14 residues. Between the trimmed V and J ends, which lost 0 bases and 0 bases, there was a span of 6 bases. The CDR3 loop reads CASSLDQVNTEAFF. The CDR3 DNA is TGCGCCAGCAGCTTGGATCAGGTGAACACTGAAGCTTTCTTT. Combining the CDR3 with reference TRBV5-1 and TRBJ1-1 gives the whole variable domain KAGVTQTPRYLIKTRGQQVTLSCSPISGHRSVSWYQQTPGQGLQFLFEYFSETQRNKGNFPGRFSGRQFSNSRSEMNVSTLELGDSALYLCASSLDQVNTEAFFGQGTRLTVV.

The gene calls are TRBV7-8 and TRBJ2-1; 15 positions agree with TRBD2. The CDR3 sequence is 18 residues long. Germline V gene data show CDR1 as SGHVS and CDR2 as FQNEAQ. Trimming at V came to 5 bases and at J to 3 bases, leaving 8 bases not matched to a gene. CDR3 loop: CASSPRTSGRAVYNEQFF. Written as DNA, the CDR3 is TGTGCCAGCAGCCCTCGGACTAGCGGGAGGGCCGTCTACAATGAGCAGTTCTTC.

The chain couples TRBV4-2 to TRBJ2-7; 10 bases line up with TRBD1. This CDR3 contains 14 residues. The J segment lost 3 bases and the V segment lost 8 bases, leaving 7 bases of the junction unmatched. Germline CDR1 is LGHNA and CDR2 is YNFKEQ. CDR3 nucleotide sequence: TGTGCCAGCGGGGGGGGACAGGGGAACTACGAGCAGTACTTC. It specifies CASGGGQGNYEQYF.

V gene TRBV5-1 combines with J gene TRBJ2-1; the match to TRBD1 covers 7 bases. This CDR3 is built from 15 residues. Germline assignment: CDR1 SGHRS and CDR2 YFSETQ. Trimming cost V 2 bases and J 4 bases; bases outside gene matches: 6. The CDR3 DNA sequence: TGCGCCAGCAGCTTCAACAGGGGCGGTTACAATGAGCAGTTCTTC. As protein: CASSFNRGGYNEQFF.

The J gene is TRBJ2-1, the V gene TRBV2; 8 nucleotides line up with TRBD2. The CDR3 contains 15 residues. CDR1 and CDR2 from the germline V gene are SNHLY and FYNNEI. J gave up 5 bases and V 10 bases, and 13 bases lay outside the gene matches. CDR3 in DNA: TGTGCCATCAAGACCGGGACTAGGTATGACAATGAGCAGTTCTTC. It specifies CAIKTGTRYDNEQFF.

This chain uses TRBV29-1 with TRBJ2-5; D is unclear. The length of the CDR3 is 13 residues. Germline assignment: CDR1 SQVTM and CDR2 ANQGSEA. V was shortened by 6 bases and J by 1 base, with 12 bases between the two germline ends. CDR3: CSVDPGPQETQYF. The CDR3 coding sequence is TGCAGCGTCGACCCGGGCCCCCAAGAGACCCAGTACTTC.

CDR3 loop: CASSLDLQNEQFF. CDR3 sequence (DNA): TGTGCCAGCAGCTTAGATCTGCAAAATGAGCAGTTCTTC. The rearrangement joins TRBV11-2 to TRBJ2-1; no definite D call. The germline V and J ends were trimmed by 0 bases and 7 bases, with 7 bases remaining between them. CDR1 and CDR2 (germline): SGHAT, FQNNGV. The length of the CDR3 is 13 residues.

The chain recombines TRBV25-1 with TRBJ2-1; D remains unclear. V was shortened by 8 bases and J by 9 bases, with 14 bases between the two germline ends. The CDR3 loop spans 12 amino acids. Germline V gene lookup returns CDR1 MGHDK and CDR2 SYGVNS. CDR3 region: CASSVGIGEQFF. CDR3 DNA: TGTGCCAGCTCCGTTGGAATTGGTGAGCAGTTCTTC.

The V gene is TRBV5-4, the J gene TRBJ2-7, with D unclear. Per germline, CDR1 SGHNT and CDR2 YYREEE (reference sequence). V shed 0 bases and J shed 3 bases, with 13 bases lying between them. The CDR3 loop spans 15 amino acids. CDR3 region: CASSLGGRLVYEQYF. The CDR3 bases are TGTGCCAGCAGCTTGGGTGGCAGGTTAGTCTACGAGCAGTACTTC.

The CDR3 here is CASRRTGWDNQPQHF. CDR3 DNA sequence: TGTGCCAGTAGAAGGACAGGTTGGGATAATCAGCCCCAGCATTTT. The chain recombines TRBV19 with TRBJ1-5, with 7 positions matching TRBD1. This CDR3 has 15 residues. The germline gives CDR1 LNHDA, CDR2 SQIVND (reference sequence). The J segment lost 4 bases and the V segment lost 6 bases, leaving 9 bases of the junction unmatched.

This clone was counted a single time. The rearrangement links TRBV5-4 to TRBJ1-2; 7 positions agree with TRBD1. This CDR3 spans 14 amino acids. V shed 0 bases, J shed 4 bases, and the junction held 3 bases outside the gene matches. Germline V CDR1 and CDR2: SGHNT, YYREEE (reference sequence). CDR3: CASSLDRQGYGYTF. CDR3 bases: TGTGCCAGCAGCTTGGACCGACAGGGCTATGGCTACACCTTC.

The chain combines TRBV5-1 with TRBJ1-2; 8 bases are shared with TRBD1. With 2 bases clipped from V and 4 bases from J, the junction kept 7 bases outside the gene matches. Germline V gene sequence: CDR1 SGHRS, CDR2 YFSETQ. The CDR3 spans 15 residues. In DNA, the CDR3 is TGCGCCAGCAGCTTCTCGGGACAGGTGGGCTATGGCTACACCTTC. Protein: CASSFSGQVGYGYTF.

V usage is TRBV7-3 and J usage is TRBJ2-2; TRBD2 agrees at 15 bases. Per germline, CDR1 SGHTA and CDR2 FQGTGA. J was trimmed by 7 bases and V by 4 bases; bases with no gene match: 7. This CDR3 region has 17 residues. The CDR3 sequence is CASSWTSGRASDGELFF. CDR3 nucleotide sequence: TGTGCCAGCAGCTGGACTAGCGGGAGGGCCTCGGACGGGGAGCTGTTTTTT.

The chain links TRBV5-1 to TRBJ1-2, with no clear D. V lost 0 bases and J 5 bases, leaving 11 bases between the germline ends. The CDR3 covers 14 residues. In germline, CDR1 is SGHRS, CDR2 YFSETQ. The CDR3 DNA reads as TGCGCCAGCAGCTTGGCTTCGACGGGGTATGGCTACACCTTC. This gives the protein CASSLASTGYGYTF.

This chain links TRBV2 with TRBJ2-7; possibly TRBD2 for D (5 bases). The length of the CDR3 is 12 residues. Germline-derived CDR1 and CDR2 are SNHLY and FYNNEI. The V end lost 6 bases, the J end lost 3 bases, and 9 bases lay between the germline ends. CDR3 nucleotide sequence: TGTGCCAGCAGGAGGGTTCTCTACGAGCAGTACTTC. Protein sequence: CASRRVLYEQYF.

The V call is TRBV19, the J call TRBJ2-6; D is unclear. The germline CDR1 and CDR2 sequences are LNHDA and SQIVND (reference sequence). There are 15 residues in the CDR3. The V gene lost 3 bases and the J gene lost 2 bases, with 8 bases spanning the gap. The CDR3 loop is CASSISAAGANVLTF. CDR3 in DNA: TGTGCCAGTAGTATCTCGGCAGCTGGGGCCAACGTCCTGACTTTC.

The CDR3 protein is CASSQSDGNEQFF. CDR3 DNA sequence: TGTGCCAGCAGCCAATCCGACGGCAATGAGCAGTTCTTC. The chain uses TRBV16 and TRBJ2-1; D not certain. This CDR3 spans 13 amino acids. V was trimmed by 0 bases and J by 6 bases, leaving 6 bases between them. The V gene's germline CDR1 is KGHSY and CDR2 FQNENV.

This clone was observed once. The gene calls are TRBV7-8 and TRBJ1-5; D is perhaps TRBD1 (5 bases). Germline V lookup: CDR1 SGHVS, CDR2 FQNEAQ. This CDR3 is 15 amino acids long. V was cut by 5 bases and J by 4 bases, with 15 bases left in between. For the CDR3, the DNA is TGTGCCAGCAGCCGGGACCGACTAAGGAATCAGCCCCAGCATTTT. Translated, it gives CASSRDRLRNQPQHF.